These 32 T cell receptor beta chains originate from one sample sequenced in a study of T cells in Graves' hyperthyroidism and ophthalmopathy. Amplified TCR beta CDR3 regions came from RNA transcripts. TCR CDR3 underwent first-round RT-PCR with the HTBI primer set. MiXCR, run by TCRdb on the multiplex PCR reads, gives a single entry per CDR3 protein. The repertoire holds fewer than 850,000 distinct CDR3 sequences, with 15% to 20% as singletons. Sequencing input: blood. These receptors were obtained from a man aged 50 or older with Graves' hyperthyroidism.

Of note for this clonotype: Germline is not matched at one junction end, which may reflect a read error. This chain links TRBV5-1 with TRBJ1-4, with a weak D call TRBD1 (6 bases). In germline, CDR1 is SGHRS, CDR2 YFSETQ. The CDR3 has 16 amino acids. As DNA, the CDR3 is TGTGCCAGCAGCTCGCCCCTGGTGGGGGCGGGAGAAAAACTGTTTTTT. Protein sequence: CASSSPLVGAGEKLFF.

As to this clonotype: This may be a read error, as it is one base from a much larger clone. This chain connects TRBV30 to TRBJ1-2, with D unclear. The CDR3 spans 11 residues. Trimming shortened V by 4 bases and J by 5 bases, and 8 bases separated the two germline ends. Germline V lookup: CDR1 GTSNPN, CDR2 SVGIG (reference sequence). The CDR3 region is CAWNQRYGYTF. The CDR3 DNA reads as TGTGCCTGGAACCAGCGGTATGGCTACACCTTC.

The chain couples TRBV2 to TRBJ2-2; D assignment may be TRBD1 or TRBD2 (7 bases each). Trimming left V 10 bases short and J 6 bases short, with 18 bases between. CDR1 is SNHLY and CDR2 is FYNNEI in the germline V gene. The CDR3 has 14 amino acids. CDR3 nucleotide sequence: TGTGCCAACAGGGGAGGGCTTAGGGCCGGGGAGCTGTTTTTT. As protein: CANRGGLRAGELFF. Full variable domain (outside the CDR3, taken from reference TRBV2 and TRBJ2-2): EPEVTQTPSHQVTQMGQEVILRCVPISNHLYFYWYRQILGQKVEFLVSFYNNEISEKSEIFDDQFSVERPDGSNFTLKIRSTKLEDSAMYFCANRGGLRAGELFFGEGSRLTVL.

This clonotype occurred a few times. The chain recombines TRBV30 with TRBJ2-1; D gene unclear. The germline V gene encodes CDR1 GTSNPN and CDR2 SVGIG (reference sequence). V dropped 3 bases and J dropped 9 bases, with 12 bases sitting between them. The CDR3 is made up of 12 amino acids. CDR3 sequence (DNA): TGTGCCTGGAGACCTTATTTGGGTGAGCAGTTCTTC. Its translation is CAWRPYLGEQFF.

For this clonotype: This clone may be a read error of a much larger clone one base away. The gene calls are TRBV11-2 and TRBJ2-7; D uncertain. Germline V CDR1 and CDR2: SGHAT, FQNNGV. Deletions cut 11 bases from V and 2 bases from J, with 10 bases between. The CDR3 sequence is 11 residues long. For the CDR3, the DNA is TGTGCCGGCGGCAAGGCCTACGAGCAGTACTTC. It is translated as CAGGKAYEQYF.

This clonotype was detected many times. This chain uses TRBV2 with TRBJ2-3, with TRBD2 identical over 11 bases. CDR3 length: 16 amino acids. The ends lost 6 bases at V and 2 bases at J; junction bases unmatched: 7. The V gene's germline CDR1 is SNHLY and CDR2 FYNNEI. As DNA, the CDR3 is TGTGCCAGCAGGCATCCGGGACTAGCGGCCACAGATACGCAGTATTTT. Protein: CASRHPGLAATDTQYF. The variable domain in full, with the rest retrieved from reference TRBV2 and TRBJ2-3, is EPEVTQTPSHQVTQMGQEVILRCVPISNHLYFYWYRQILGQKVEFLVSFYNNEISEKSEIFDDQFSVERPDGSNFTLKIRSTKLEDSAMYFCASRHPGLAATDTQYFGPGTRLTVL.

This clonotype has at least ten counts. The gene calls are TRBV28 and TRBJ2-1; a possible D gene is TRBD2 (6 bases). The CDR3 loop spans 15 amino acids. The V gene's germline CDR1 is MDHEN and CDR2 SYDVKM. V was trimmed by 6 bases and J by 4 bases, leaving 16 bases between them. The CDR3 sequence is CASSTLGRGYNEQFF. DNA for the CDR3: TGTGCCAGCAGCACCCTCGGCCGGGGGTACAATGAGCAGTTCTTC.

This clonotype was detected many times. V and J are TRBV12-3 or TRBV12-4 and TRBJ1-1; D gene uncertain. The germline V and J ends were trimmed by 6 bases and 4 bases, with 15 bases remaining between them. The CDR3 is 14 residues long. This CDR3 reads CASSPLAGRTEAFF. CDR3 bases: TGTGCCAGCAGCCCATTAGCAGGTCGCACTGAAGCTTTCTTT.

CDR3 DNA: TGCAGTGCTAGTGGGGAGCTTTTTACTCGTGAAGCTTTCTTT. The encoded protein is CSASGELFTREAFF. The genes are TRBV20-1 and TRBJ1-1; unclear D gene. The CDR3 sequence is 14 residues long. Trimming stripped 3 bases from V and 7 bases from J, with 18 bases between. Germline loops: CDR1 DFQATT, CDR2 SNEGSKA (reference sequence).

In this sample, this clonotype turned up many times. In nucleotides, the CDR3 is TGTGCCAGCCGTGGGGGAGGGTACAATGAGCAGTTCTTC. Translated, it gives CASRGGGYNEQFF. V is TRBV12-3 or TRBV12-4 and J is TRBJ2-1; TRBD2 aligns across 7 bases. Germline trimming cut 8 bases from V and 4 bases from J; bases unmatched to any gene: 5. The CDR3 contains 13 residues.

This clonotype was counted ten times or more. The CDR3 nucleotides read TGTGCCAGCAGTGACATCGGGAGGAATGAAGATACGCAGTATTTT. As protein: CASSDIGRNEDTQYF. The chain uses TRBV2 and TRBJ2-3; 7 bases are a match to TRBD2. Germline V gives CDR1 SNHLY, CDR2 FYNNEI. Losses at the gene ends were 3 bases for V and 5 bases for J; bases not matched to a gene: 8. The CDR3 has 15 amino acids.

This clonotype has only a few counts. The V gene is TRBV28, the J gene TRBJ1-5, with D tentatively TRBD1 (5 bases). Germline assignment: CDR1 MDHEN and CDR2 SYDVKM. V was pared by 2 bases and J by 5 bases, with 16 bases between. This CDR3 region has 16 residues. CDR3 coding DNA: TGTGCCAGCAGTTTAGGGGCCGGGCCCGATTATCAGCCCCAGCATTTT. Amino acid sequence: CASSLGAGPDYQPQHF.

This clonotype was detected many times. The gene calls are TRBV20-1 and TRBJ2-7, with TRBD2 as a possible D gene (6 bases). Germline V gene lookup returns CDR1 DFQATT and CDR2 SNEGSKA (reference sequence). CDR3 size: 15 residues. Trimming took off 0 bases at V and 4 bases at J, with 16 bases between the two ends. The CDR3 DNA is TGCAGTGCTAGAGACTGGGGCGGGAACTCTTACGAGCAGTACTTC. This sequence encodes CSARDWGGNSYEQYF.

This rearrangement joins TRBV11-2 to TRBJ1-2, with D tentatively TRBD1 (5 bases). CDR3 length: 13 residues. The V end was cut by 0 bases, the J end by 6 bases, with 8 bases between. CDR1 SGHAT and CDR2 FQNNGV come from the germline V gene. CDR3 sequence (DNA): TGTGCCAGCAGCTTAGATATGGGGGATGGCTACACCTTC. It encodes CASSLDMGDGYTF.

In its sample, this clonotype was seen a few times. The J gene is TRBJ1-1, the V gene TRBV20-1; D gene ambiguous. The CDR3 is 15 amino acids. V lost 0 bases to trimming and J lost 1 base, with 12 bases between them. The germline CDR1 and CDR2 sequences are DFQATT and SNEGSKA (reference sequence). This CDR3 is CSARDRGAENTEAFF. CDR3 DNA: TGCAGTGCTAGAGATCGAGGAGCTGAGAACACTGAAGCTTTCTTT.

A remark on this clonotype: This clone may be a read error of a much larger clone one base away. The CDR3 end shows no conserved phenylalanine or tryptophan, and so a read error is likely. The chain is built from TRBV20-1 and TRBJ2-2, with D uncertain. The CDR3 extends over 12 amino acids. Germline V gene data show CDR1 as DFQATT and CDR2 as SNEGSKA (reference sequence). Trimming removed 7 bases from V and 3 bases from J, with 9 bases in between. In DNA, the CDR3 is TGCAGTGTTCGCCGGGACACCGGGGAGCTGTTTTGT. Amino acid sequence: CSVRRDTGELFC.

The CDR3 DNA reads as TGTGCCAGCAGCTTGGGCCCTAGCGGGAGGGAAGCGACCCAGTACTTC. Its protein is CASSLGPSGREATQYF. V is TRBV5-4 and J is TRBJ2-5; 12 positions match TRBD2. Germline V gives CDR1 SGHNT, CDR2 YYREEE (reference sequence). This CDR3 comprises 16 residues. J lost 7 bases, V lost 0 bases, and 7 bases had no gene match.

This clonotype has a count of ten or more. The chain links TRBV2 to TRBJ1-1; D is undetermined. Germline values: CDR1 SNHLY, CDR2 FYNNEI. This CDR3 has 14 amino acids. V was shortened by 8 bases and J by 0 bases, with 13 bases between the two germline ends. The CDR3: CASLYQQMNTEAFF. CDR3 DNA sequence: TGTGCCAGCCTCTATCAACAGATGAACACTGAAGCTTTCTTT.

J is TRBJ2-3 and V is TRBV9, with D perhaps TRBD2 (6 bases). This CDR3 has 16 amino acids. Germline CDR1 SGDLS, CDR2 YYNGEE. The V and J ends lost 4 bases and 4 bases respectively, with 19 bases between them. The CDR3 bases are TGTGCCAGCAGCTCAGCTCGGCTAGCGAGCGCAGATACGCAGTATTTT. This gives the protein CASSSARLASADTQYF.

V usage is TRBV28 and J usage is TRBJ2-7, with D possibly being TRBD1 (6 bases). The CDR3 runs 14 residues. The V and J ends lost 5 bases and 2 bases respectively, with 13 bases between them. The germline CDR1 and CDR2 sequences are MDHEN and SYDVKM. CDR3 region: CASSRPRGTYEQYF. The CDR3 DNA reads TGTGCCAGCAGTCGCCCCAGGGGTACCTACGAGCAGTACTTC. The whole variable domain, filled in from reference TRBV28 and TRBJ2-7, reads DVKVTQSSRYLVKRTGEKVFLECVQDMDHENMFWYRQDPGLGLRLIYFSYDVKMKEKGDIPEGYSVSREKKERFSLILESASTNQTSMYLCASSRPRGTYEQYFGPGTRLTVT.

This clonotype came up many times. This sequence joins TRBV2 and TRBJ2-7; TRBD2 matches 9 bases. The CDR3 extends over 15 amino acids. V was pared by 8 bases and J by 4 bases, with 12 bases of the junction left unmatched. CDR1 and CDR2 (germline): SNHLY, FYNNEI. The CDR3: CASDLGTSRRYEQYF. The CDR3 DNA follows: TGTGCCAGCGACCTAGGGACTAGCAGAAGATACGAGCAGTACTTC.

This clonotype was counted many times. This sequence joins TRBV2 and TRBJ2-7; possibly TRBD1 or TRBD2 for D (6 bases each). Germline V gene lookup returns CDR1 SNHLY and CDR2 FYNNEI. The CDR3 spans 16 residues. Trimming removed 4 bases from V and 6 bases from J, with 22 bases in between. CDR3: CASSVEGGKTRSEQYF. Written as DNA, the CDR3 is TGTGCCAGCAGTGTGGAGGGGGGCAAAACGAGAAGCGAGCAGTACTTC.

This clonotype was detected many times. V gene TRBV30 combines with J gene TRBJ2-2; 7 bases agree with TRBD1. This CDR3 spans 13 amino acids. Per the germline V gene, CDR1 is GTSNPN and CDR2 is SVGIG (reference sequence). J was trimmed by 4 bases and V by 8 bases; bases with no gene match: 7. CDR3 coding DNA: TGTGCCGGACCCTACAGGGGCACCGGGGAGCTGTTTTTT. It specifies CAGPYRGTGELFF.

Many counts were recorded for this clonotype. The J gene is TRBJ2-2, the V gene TRBV9; 12 bases fit TRBD2. Trimming removed 4 bases from V and 4 bases from J; junction bases left unmatched: 5. This CDR3 contains 16 residues. Germline loops: CDR1 SGDLS, CDR2 YYNGEE. CDR3 in DNA: TGTGCCAGCAGCACTCAACTAGCGGGAGGCACCGGGGAGCTGTTTTTT. Translating gives CASSTQLAGGTGELFF.

This clonotype came up many times. The V call is TRBV7-9, the J call TRBJ2-5, with D possibly being TRBD2 (5 bases). The CDR3 covers 15 residues. V was trimmed by 1 base and J by 2 bases, leaving 11 bases between them. Germline loops: CDR1 SEHNR, CDR2 FQNEAQ (reference sequence). The CDR3 is CASSLVPDSQETQYF. DNA of the CDR3: TGTGCCAGCAGCTTAGTCCCGGACTCTCAAGAGACCCAGTACTTC.

There are many counts of this clonotype. The chain carries TRBV7-9 and TRBJ2-5; no clear D gene. Germline V gene data show CDR1 as SEHNR and CDR2 as FQNEAQ (reference sequence). Trimming took off 5 bases at V and 2 bases at J, with 15 bases between the two ends. The CDR3 has 15 residues. Written as DNA, the CDR3 is TGTGCCAGCAGCCTCGGCGGCATGTGGCAAGAGACCCAGTACTTC. It encodes CASSLGGMWQETQYF. Filled out from reference TRBV7-9 and TRBJ2-5, the complete variable domain reads DTGVSQNPRHKITKRGQNVTFRCDPISEHNRLYWYRQTLGQGPEFLTYFQNEAQLEKSRLLSDRFSAERPKGSFSTLEIQRTEQGDSAMYLCASSLGGMWQETQYFGPGTRLLVL.

This clonotype was seen ten or more times. The J gene is TRBJ2-5, the V gene TRBV30; D is unclear. Trimming left V 0 bases short and J 0 bases short, with 8 bases between. In germline, CDR1 is GTSNPN, CDR2 SVGIG (reference sequence). This CDR3 spans 14 amino acids. The chain's CDR3 is CAWSVSRYQETQYF. CDR3 in DNA: TGTGCCTGGAGTGTATCCAGATACCAAGAGACCCAGTACTTC.

This clonotype has at least ten counts. The V call is TRBV20-1, the J call TRBJ2-3, with 11 bases aligning to TRBD1. Trimming cost V 5 bases and J 6 bases; bases outside gene matches: 16. CDR3 length: 17 residues. Germline-derived CDR1 and CDR2 are DFQATT and SNEGSKA (reference sequence). The CDR3 DNA reads as TGCAGTGCTTCGGTTTTCCAGGGGACAGGGGGAACGGATACGCAGTATTTT. Translating gives CSASVFQGTGGTDTQYF.

This clonotype showed up many times. The V and J genes are TRBV12-3 or TRBV12-4 and TRBJ1-2; no firm D call. CDR3 length equals 13 residues. Trimming removed 5 bases at V and 4 bases at J, with 11 bases between. CDR3: CASSSGPLYGYTF. Here the CDR3 DNA reads TGTGCCAGCAGTAGCGGACCTCTCTATGGCTACACCTTC.

This clonotype was detected only a few times. CDR3 amino acids: CASSFQGSEQFF. The CDR3 nucleotides read TGTGCCAGCAGCTTTCAGGGATCTGAGCAGTTCTTC. This chain joins TRBV5-5 and TRBJ2-1; D is perhaps TRBD1 (5 bases). V lost 2 bases, J lost 9 bases, and 9 bases lay in between. Germline assignment: CDR1 SGHKS and CDR2 YYEKEE (reference sequence). CDR3 length: 12 residues.

The sample holds many counts of this clonotype. The genes are TRBV7-3 and TRBJ2-1; D uncertain. The CDR3 is made up of 15 amino acids. The germline V gene has CDR1 SGHTA and CDR2 FQGTGA. The germline V and J ends were trimmed by 5 bases and 6 bases, with 17 bases remaining between them. The CDR3 DNA follows: TGTGCCAGCAGCAAAACCCCTGTAGATGTCAATGAGCAGTTCTTC. Translation gives CASSKTPVDVNEQFF. Full variable domain (missing parts from reference TRBV7-3 and TRBJ2-1): GAGVSQTPSNKVTEKGKYVELRCDPISGHTALYWYRQSLGQGPEFLIYFQGTGAADDSGLPNDRFFAVRPEGSVSTLKIQRTERGDSAVYLCASSKTPVDVNEQFFGPGTRLTVL.

This clonotype showed up many times. The chain couples TRBV11-2 to TRBJ1-1, with 9 bases lining up with TRBD1. V was pared by 4 bases and J by 1 base, with 7 bases of the junction left unmatched. Germline-derived CDR1 and CDR2 are SGHAT and FQNNGV. The CDR3 covers 16 residues. CDR3 loop: CASSWGQGGWNTEAFF. In DNA form, the CDR3 reads TGTGCCAGCAGCTGGGGACAGGGAGGCTGGAACACTGAAGCTTTCTTT.